This T cell receptor beta chain comes out of a study of shared clonotypes between healthy human individuals. Assay used: immunoSEQ multiplex PCR; TCRdb lists only in-frame clones, some missing. The sample lists about 1.1 million clones, approximately 80% occurring once. This CDR3 is built from 16 residues. The ends were cut back, 1 base at V and 4 bases at J, with 14 bases in the middle. Germline lookup yields CDR1 MGHRA and CDR2 YSYEKL. Specimen: memory CD4+ T cells from PBMCs. Subset here: CD45RA-negative fraction. This TCR was sampled from a man aged 18 to 35 in good health. Some clones in this sample may be carry-over from other donors' samples. This chain joins TRBV4-1 and TRBJ1-3, with D possibly TRBD1 on 6 matching bases. CDR3 amino acids: CASSQVGGDLGNTIYF. As DNA, the CDR3 is TGCGCCAGCAGCCAAGTAGGGGGGGATTTGGGAAACACCATATATTTT.